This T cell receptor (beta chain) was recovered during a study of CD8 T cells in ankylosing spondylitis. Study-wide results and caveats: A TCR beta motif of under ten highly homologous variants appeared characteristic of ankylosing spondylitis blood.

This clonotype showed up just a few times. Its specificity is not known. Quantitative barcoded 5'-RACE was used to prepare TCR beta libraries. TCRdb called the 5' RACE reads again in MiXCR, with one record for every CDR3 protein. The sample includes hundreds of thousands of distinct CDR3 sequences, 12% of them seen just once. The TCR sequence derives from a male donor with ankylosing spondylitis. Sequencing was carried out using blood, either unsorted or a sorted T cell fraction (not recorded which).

The CDR3 is CASSQVSGGPDTQYF. The DNA for the CDR3 is TGTGCCAGCAGCCAAGTTTCGGGAGGTCCTGATACGCAGTATTTT. The chain uses TRBV3-1 and TRBJ2-3; 7 bases map to TRBD2. The ends lost 1 base at V and 6 bases at J; junction bases unmatched: 7. The CDR3 is made up of 15 amino acids. The germline gives CDR1 LGHDT, CDR2 YNNKEL (reference sequence).